The text below deals with one T cell receptor beta chain. Its cognate antigen has yet to be identified. Qualities for individual bases were not recorded, and no much larger clone is one base off. The data stem from a study of blood T cell repertoires in COVID-19 (TCRdb year 2020). Turning to the overall study: Samples from collaborators originated in the United States, Italy and Spain and spanned both the acute and convalescent phases of COVID-19. The material from the prospective study consisted of cDNA or gDNA derived from T cells, B-cell-depleted T cells, or PBMCs. The dataset comprised deeply sampled blood TCRbeta repertoires from subjects exposed to, actively infected with, or recovered from COVID-19. The repertoires were released in a freely available public database meant as a resource for research on the immune response to SARS-CoV-2. Samples were obtained from the ongoing ImmuneRACE study (first 160 participants) and from 1,254 subjects provided by 6 global collaborators. Sample metadata almost always included a de-identified subject ID, COVID-19 status, age in years and sex. Where HLA class I and class II types were available, the types were taken from metadata supplied by the sample provider, not from assay-based typing.

What the authors observed across the whole study: How much clinical and demographic metadata was included differed by source and by participant, and the metadata was provided uncurated.

The germline V gene provides CDR1 SGHRS and CDR2 YFSETQ. Cut back by 6 bases and 5 bases, the V and J ends lie 15 bases apart. The CDR3 measures 14 amino acids from cysteine to phenylalanine. Only the CDR3 part of the read is kept: 42 bases, read in frame from the first base. The immunoSEQ Assay, a bias-controlled multiplex PCR, was used to amplify TCRbeta CDR3 regions from genomic DNA. The paper's data handling went like this. The number of nucleated cells in each sample was estimated by amplification of reference gene primers within the assay. Sequence reads were collapsed and filtered to measure the absolute abundance of every unique TCRbeta CDR3 rearrangement. Productive Simpson clonality was computed per sample as the square root of Simpson's diversity index over productive rearrangements. Here the immuneACCESS table is served through TCRdb, limited to in-frame sequences with V and J called. Missing clones are a known gap in these copies; in checked studies unresolved V genes cover under half, and the rest lacks a known reason. V and J calls and clone size come straight from that table; D and trimming were deduced from the DNA. This sample has some 160,000 clones in its table, and around 90% of those were observed once. The ten largest account for less than 3% of the sample.

Each collaborating institution followed its own protocols to collect whole blood in K2EDTA tubes. For TCRbeta analysis, collaborators shipped samples in one of three forms: frozen whole blood, isolated PBMCs, or DNA extracted from either of those sample types. This receptor was taken from a man aged 60 to 69 with acute or convalescent COVID-19. This chain joins TRBV5-1 to TRBJ2-1; a weak D assignment points to TRBD1 (6 bases agree). The sample taken for sequencing was peripheral blood. CDR3 reads: CASTPGTPDNEQFF. The nucleotide sequence reads as follows: TGCGCCAGCACCCCGGGGACACCCGACAATGAGCAGTTCTTC.